Below, 32 T cell receptor beta chains from the same sample are listed, as sequenced in a study of blood T cell repertoires in COVID-19. Profiled with immunoSEQ multiplex PCR; TCRdb holds only in-frame clones, not every one. The sample records some 50,000 clones, about 86% being singletons. Specimen: peripheral blood. The receptors were gathered from a woman of 80 years or more with acute or convalescent COVID-19.

This clone is classed as medium-sized. V and J are TRBV29-1 and TRBJ2-7, with D perhaps matching TRBD2 (6 bases). This CDR3 is 12 amino acids long. Germline V gives CDR1 SQVTM, CDR2 ANQGSEA. The germline V and J ends were trimmed by 3 bases and 3 bases, with 9 bases remaining between them. CDR3 DNA sequence: TGCAGCGTTGACGGGGGTCGCTACGAGCAGTACTTC. Amino acids: CSVDGGRYEQYF.

The rearrangement uses TRBV5-1 and TRBJ2-1, with D possibly matching TRBD2 (5 bases). The CDR3 loop spans 15 amino acids. Trimming removed 0 bases from V and 5 bases from J, with 12 bases in between. The germline gives CDR1 SGHRS, CDR2 YFSETQ. CDR3 loop: CASSLGPLGNNEQFF. The CDR3 bases are TGCGCCAGCAGCTTGGGCCCCCTCGGGAACAATGAGCAGTTCTTC.

The chain joins TRBV27 to TRBJ1-2; TRBD1 agrees at 8 bases. V shed 5 bases, J shed 6 bases, and the junction held 8 bases outside the gene matches. Germline lookup yields CDR1 MNHEY and CDR2 SMNVEV (reference sequence). CDR3 length: 14 residues. This chain's CDR3 is CASSPYRGFDGYTF. The CDR3 nucleotides read TGTGCCAGCAGTCCATACAGGGGGTTCGATGGCTACACCTTC.

This chain uses TRBV30 with TRBJ2-1; 11 bases fit TRBD2. The trim removed 0 bases at V and 0 bases at J, leaving 10 bases unmatched. Looked up from germline, CDR1 is GTSNPN and CDR2 is SVGIG (reference sequence). The CDR3 totals 19 residues. Written as DNA, the CDR3 is TGTGCCTGGAGTGTTTTCCTAGCGGGGGGACACAGCTCCTACAATGAGCAGTTCTTC. Translation: CAWSVFLAGGHSSYNEQFF.

The V and J genes are TRBV19 and TRBJ1-5, with D perhaps TRBD1 (5 bases). Germline loops: CDR1 LNHDA, CDR2 SQIVND (reference sequence). The germline V and J ends were trimmed by 3 bases and 4 bases, with 13 bases remaining between them. This CDR3 is built from 15 residues. As DNA, the CDR3 is TGTGCCAGTAGTATCAAACAGGCGCTAAATCAGCCCCAGCATTTT. Protein product: CASSIKQALNQPQHF.

A single count supports this clone. This chain connects TRBV5-1 to TRBJ1-5; 7 nucleotides agree with TRBD1. The length of the CDR3 is 15 residues. From germline, CDR1 is SGHRS and CDR2 YFSETQ. Losses at the gene ends were 3 bases for V and 5 bases for J; bases not matched to a gene: 8. The CDR3 DNA reads as TGCGCCAGCAGCTCGCAGGGGGGACCTTATCAGCCCCAGCATTTT. This sequence encodes CASSSQGGPYQPQHF.

The rearrangement joins TRBV7-9 to TRBJ2-1; D might be TRBD1 (6 bases). This CDR3 is built from 16 residues. Trimming took off 1 base at V and 2 bases at J, with 12 bases between the two ends. Germline V CDR1 and CDR2: SEHNR, FQNEAQ (reference sequence). CDR3: CASSLVAGVPYNEQFF. The CDR3 DNA sequence: TGTGCCAGCAGCTTAGTCGCAGGGGTGCCCTACAATGAGCAGTTCTTC. Supplemented by reference TRBV7-9 and TRBJ2-1, the full variable domain reads DTGVSQNPRHKITKRGQNVTFRCDPISEHNRLYWYRQTLGQGPEFLTYFQNEAQLEKSRLLSDRFSAERPKGSFSTLEIQRTEQGDSAMYLCASSLVAGVPYNEQFFGPGTRLTVL.

The rearrangement links TRBV4-2 to TRBJ2-4; tentative D call: TRBD1 (6 bases). The CDR3 sequence is 15 residues long. Germline-derived CDR1 and CDR2 are LGHNA and YNFKEQ. Trimming pared 2 bases from V and 2 bases from J, leaving 10 bases between. CDR3 in amino acids: CASSQPQGTKNIQYF. DNA of the CDR3: TGTGCCAGCAGCCAACCCCAGGGGACCAAAAACATTCAGTACTTC.

The V and J genes are TRBV15 and TRBJ1-4; TRBD1 matches 9 bases. Per the germline V gene, CDR1 is LNHNV and CDR2 is YYDKDF (reference sequence). Unmatched junction bases numbered 5, after V lost 4 bases and J lost 2 bases. The CDR3 consists of 16 residues. The CDR3 sequence is CATSKGQGWTNEKLFF. CDR3 in DNA: TGTGCCACCAGCAAGGGACAGGGATGGACTAATGAAAAACTGTTTTTT.

V is TRBV30 and J is TRBJ1-6; D perhaps matches TRBD1 (5 bases). The V end was cut by 3 bases, the J end by 5 bases, with 14 bases between. The CDR3 is made up of 15 amino acids. Germline loops: CDR1 GTSNPN, CDR2 SVGIG (reference sequence). This CDR3 reads CAWSAGRRNNSPLHF. The CDR3 DNA sequence: TGTGCCTGGAGCGCAGGGCGACGTAATAATTCACCCCTCCACTTT.

The V and J genes are TRBV27 and TRBJ2-7; D ambiguous. Germline V gives CDR1 MNHEY, CDR2 SMNVEV (reference sequence). Trimming shortened V by 5 bases and J by 3 bases, and 23 bases separated the two germline ends. There are 17 residues in the CDR3. CDR3: CASSRHLETESIYEQYF. The DNA for the CDR3 is TGTGCCAGCAGTCGCCACCTAGAGACGGAATCGATCTACGAGCAGTACTTC.

The J gene is TRBJ2-5, the V gene TRBV5-6; D is possibly TRBD1 (7 bases). The V gene's germline CDR1 is SGHDT and CDR2 YYEEEE. V lost 1 base, J lost 2 bases, and 12 bases lay in between. There are 15 residues in the CDR3. Here the CDR3 reads CASSLRGTAQETQYF. The CDR3, as DNA: TGTGCCAGCAGCTTGCGCGGGACAGCTCAAGAGACCCAGTACTTC.

The rearrangement joins TRBV6-5 to TRBJ2-7, with a tentative D call TRBD2 (5 bases). Trimming removed 5 bases at V and 2 bases at J, with 10 bases between. The CDR3 totals 13 residues. Germline V gene sequence: CDR1 MNHEY, CDR2 SVGAGI. The DNA of the CDR3 is TGTGCCAGCAGTCCCCAGACTACCTACGAGCAGTACTTC. Its protein is CASSPQTTYEQYF.

The chain uses TRBV20-1 and TRBJ1-4; D is undetermined. CDR1 and CDR2 (germline): DFQATT, SNEGSKA (reference sequence). The germline V and J ends were trimmed by 3 bases and 0 bases, with 8 bases remaining between them. The CDR3 sequence is 14 residues long. In DNA form, the CDR3 reads TGCAGTGCTAGTGATGGCTCAACTAATGAAAAACTGTTTTTT. Its protein product is CSASDGSTNEKLFF.

The chain recombines TRBV3-1 (or the pseudogene TRBV3-2) with TRBJ1-3; no clear D. The CDR3 is 16 amino acids. Germline V lookup: CDR1 LGHDT, CDR2 YNNKEL (reference sequence). V was cut by 1 base and J by 0 bases, with 10 bases left in between. The CDR3 is CASSQAIMSSGNTIYF. The CDR3 DNA follows: TGTGCCAGCAGCCAAGCAATCATGAGCTCTGGAAACACCATATATTTT.

The chain has TRBV7-9 and TRBJ1-1; weak D call: TRBD1 (5 bases). Germline CDR1 SEHNR, CDR2 FQNEAQ (reference sequence). The CDR3 has 13 residues. V gave up 5 bases and J gave up 4 bases, with 11 bases separating them. CDR3 sequence: CASSRGSATEAFF. As DNA, the CDR3 is TGTGCCAGCAGCCGGGGGTCGGCCACTGAAGCTTTCTTT.

The chain couples TRBV11-2 to TRBJ1-6; a weak D match, TRBD1 (6 bases). CDR1 SGHAT and CDR2 FQNNGV come from the germline V gene. The CDR3 consists of 16 residues. V was cut by 1 base and J by 9 bases, with 16 bases left in between. In DNA, the CDR3 is TGTGCCAGCAGCTTAGCTGGGGGCTATAATAGTTCACCCCTCCACTTT. This encodes CASSLAGGYNSSPLHF.

The V gene is TRBV5-8, the J gene TRBJ2-5; D not certain. The V end lost 1 base, the J end lost 5 bases, and 9 bases lay between the germline ends. Germline V gene data show CDR1 as SGHTS and CDR2 as YDEGEE. The CDR3 is made up of 13 amino acids. The CDR3 sequence is CASSLSGFETQYF. For the CDR3, the DNA is TGTGCCAGCAGCTTGTCCGGGTTTGAGACCCAGTACTTC. The complete variable domain, with remaining parts taken from reference TRBV5-8 and TRBJ2-5, reads EAGVTQSPTHLIKTRGQQATLRCSPISGHTSVYWYQQALGLGLQFLLWYDEGEERNRGNFPPRFSGRQFPNYSSELNVNALELEDSALYLCASSLSGFETQYFGPGTRLLVL.

The rearrangement links TRBV5-4 to TRBJ2-3; the match to TRBD1 covers 9 bases. The CDR3 loop spans 14 amino acids. Trimming took 4 bases from V and 6 from J; bases not matched to a gene: 6. Germline values: CDR1 SGHNT, CDR2 YYREEE (reference sequence). The CDR3 is CASSVRQGGDTQYF. CDR3 DNA: TGTGCCAGCAGCGTCCGACAGGGGGGCGATACGCAGTATTTT.

The V gene is TRBV5-5, the J gene TRBJ2-6; 16 bases align to TRBD2. V shed 4 bases, J shed 4 bases, and the junction held 8 bases outside the gene matches. The CDR3 consists of 19 residues. Germline assignment: CDR1 SGHKS and CDR2 YYEKEE (reference sequence). The CDR3 spells CASSPQGLAGGRGANVLTF. The CDR3 DNA sequence: TGTGCCAGCAGCCCCCAGGGACTAGCGGGGGGGCGGGGGGCCAACGTCCTGACTTTC. The full variable domain, with the rest looked up from reference TRBV5-5 and TRBJ2-6, is DAGVTQSPTHLIKTRGQQVTLRCSPISGHKSVSWYQQVLGQGPQFIFQYYEKEERGRGNFPDRFSARQFPNYSSELNVNALLLGDSALYLCASSPQGLAGGRGANVLTFGAGSRLTVL.

V and J are TRBV18 and TRBJ1-3, with a weak D call TRBD1 (5 bases). From germline, CDR1 is KGHSH and CDR2 LQKENI. Trimming shortened V by 4 bases and J by 0 bases, and 10 bases separated the two germline ends. The CDR3 loop spans 15 amino acids. The DNA for the CDR3 is TGTGCCAGCTCACAATCGGGGGGCTCTGGAAACACCATATATTTT. Protein sequence: CASSQSGGSGNTIYF.

This sequence joins TRBV5-6 and TRBJ1-3; 8 nucleotides line up with TRBD1. CDR3 length equals 15 residues. Per the germline V gene, CDR1 is SGHDT and CDR2 is YYEEEE. V lost 3 bases and J lost 2; bases outside the gene matches: 4. CDR3: CASSWTGPTGNTIYF. As DNA, the CDR3 is TGTGCCAGCAGCTGGACAGGGCCTACTGGAAACACCATATATTTT.

V and J are TRBV7-2 and TRBJ1-4; D might be TRBD1 (6 bases). Germline CDR1 and CDR2: SGHTA and FQGNSA. This CDR3 comprises 14 residues. Trimming cost V 4 bases and J 5 bases, with 11 bases left between them. This CDR3 reads CASSSKTGNEKLFF. The CDR3 DNA sequence: TGTGCCAGCAGCTCTAAAACAGGGAATGAAAAACTGTTTTTT.

The V gene is TRBV27, the J gene TRBJ1-4; 8 positions match TRBD1. V lost 4 bases to trimming and J lost 7 bases; unmatched junction nucleotides: 8. Looked up from germline, CDR1 is MNHEY and CDR2 is SMNVEV (reference sequence). This CDR3 is 15 amino acids long. CDR3 DNA sequence: TGTGCCAGCAGTTGGACAGGGAGTGGAAGTGAAAAACTGTTTTTT. Translating gives CASSWTGSGSEKLFF. The entire variable domain, with the rest obtained from reference TRBV27 and TRBJ1-4, is as follows: EAQVTQNPRYLITVTGKKLTVTCSQNMNHEYMSWYRQDPGLGLRQIYYSMNVEVTDKGDVPEGYKVSRKEKRNFPLILESPSPNQTSLYFCASSWTGSGSEKLFFGSGTQLSVL.

V usage is TRBV4-1 and J usage is TRBJ1-6, with D perhaps matching TRBD1 (5 bases). Trimming removed 1 base at V and 8 bases at J, with 9 bases between. This CDR3 region has 14 residues. In germline, CDR1 is MGHRA, CDR2 YSYEKL. Written as DNA, the CDR3 is TGCGCCAGCAGCCAAGCAGGGCATGATTCACCCCTCCACTTT. It is translated as CASSQAGHDSPLHF.

The chain recombines TRBV10-3 with TRBJ2-5; 7 bases are a match to TRBD1. Per germline, CDR1 ENHRY and CDR2 SYGVKD. This CDR3 has 13 amino acids. V lost 6 bases, J lost 1 base, and 2 bases stayed unmatched. The CDR3 bases are TGTGCCATCAGGGGGGACAGCCAAGAGACCCAGTACTTC. Protein product: CAIRGDSQETQYF.

This clone has just a few counts. The chain recombines TRBV7-9 with TRBJ2-5; a possible D gene is TRBD1 (6 bases). Germline values: CDR1 SEHNR, CDR2 FQNEAQ (reference sequence). Deletions cut 2 bases from V and 3 bases from J, with 13 bases between. The CDR3 consists of 15 residues. In nucleotides, the CDR3 is TGTGCCAGCAGCTTAAGGAGGACAGTAGAAGAGACCCAGTACTTC. It is translated as CASSLRRTVEETQYF.

The chain uses TRBV6-4 and TRBJ1-1; 7 bases map to TRBD1. The CDR3 runs 12 residues. CDR1 is MRHNA and CDR2 is SNTAGT in the germline V gene. J lost 0 bases, V lost 11 bases, and 3 bases had no gene match. The CDR3 loop is CAGGQMNTEAFF. CDR3 bases: TGTGCCGGGGGACAGATGAACACTGAAGCTTTCTTT.

The chain couples TRBV5-4 to TRBJ2-1; TRBD1 might be the D (6 bases). V lost 0 bases and J lost 1, with 8 bases in between. Germline lookup yields CDR1 SGHNT and CDR2 YYREEE (reference sequence). This CDR3 is 15 amino acids long. The chain's CDR3 is CASSLGGQSYNEQFF. The CDR3 DNA follows: TGTGCCAGCAGCTTGGGAGGACAGTCCTACAATGAGCAGTTCTTC.

The chain links TRBV29-1 to TRBJ2-1, with 7 bases aligning to TRBD1. Germline V CDR1 and CDR2: SQVTM, ANQGSEA. The CDR3 is 15 amino acids. The ends lost 4 bases at V and 2 bases at J; junction bases unmatched: 8. The chain's CDR3 is CSVGAKGTAYNEQFF. The CDR3 DNA follows: TGCAGCGTTGGAGCGAAGGGGACAGCCTACAATGAGCAGTTCTTC.

The rearrangement uses TRBV29-1 and TRBJ1-1; D possibly corresponds to TRBD1 (6 bases). Germline CDR1 SQVTM, CDR2 ANQGSEA. V dropped 7 bases and J dropped 1 base, with 13 bases sitting between them. CDR3 length: 13 amino acids. The CDR3 coding sequence is TGCAGCGCTCAGGGGTTCGCGAACACTGAAGCTTTCTTT. Amino acids: CSAQGFANTEAFF.

The chain combines TRBV5-1 with TRBJ2-2, with a tentative D call TRBD1 (6 bases). CDR1 is SGHRS and CDR2 is YFSETQ in the germline V gene. V was pared by 4 bases and J by 1 base, with 20 bases between. The CDR3 has 18 residues. The CDR3 sequence: CASSRGGAIKKNTGELFF. The CDR3 DNA follows: TGCGCCAGCAGCAGAGGGGGAGCGATTAAAAAGAACACCGGGGAGCTGTTTTTT. The full variable domain, rest sourced from reference TRBV5-1 and TRBJ2-2, is KAGVTQTPRYLIKTRGQQVTLSCSPISGHRSVSWYQQTPGQGLQFLFEYFSETQRNKGNFPGRFSGRQFSNSRSEMNVSTLELGDSALYLCASSRGGAIKKNTGELFFGEGSRLTVL.